Below are 9 T cell receptor beta chains sequenced from a single sample in a study of shared clonotypes between healthy human individuals. CD45RO-negative CD8 cells positively selected for CCR7 made up the naive population, which excluded terminally differentiated effector memory CD45RA+ cells. The table came from immunoSEQ multiplex PCR; TCRdb's copy has only in-frame clones and leaves some out. The sample carries about 2.2 million clones, 90% to 95% recorded once. Sequencing input: naive CD8+ T cells from PBMCs. The receptors derive from a man between 18 and 29 years old in good health. Some clones in this sample may be carry-over from other donors' samples.

The rearrangement links TRBV6-5 to TRBJ2-1; 10 positions match TRBD2. With 0 bases clipped from V and 8 bases from J, the junction kept 7 bases outside the gene matches. This CDR3 spans 16 amino acids. CDR1 and CDR2 from the germline V gene are MNHEY and SVGAGI. The CDR3 is CASSYSSSGSWYEQFF. In DNA form, the CDR3 reads TGTGCCAGCAGTTACTCGTCTAGCGGGAGTTGGTATGAGCAGTTCTTC.

The chain combines TRBV28 with TRBJ2-7; 7 positions agree with TRBD2. V shed 5 bases and J 0 bases; nucleotides not matched to a gene: 13. CDR3 length equals 17 residues. Germline values: CDR1 MDHEN, CDR2 SYDVKM. The CDR3 DNA follows: TGTGCCAGCAGTGCCCTCACCGTGGGAGGGTACTCCTACGAGCAGTACTTC. Amino acids: CASSALTVGGYSYEQYF.

The rearrangement joins TRBV29-1 to TRBJ1-1, with 7 bases fitting TRBD1. The J segment lost 4 bases and the V segment lost 3 bases, leaving 17 bases of the junction unmatched. Germline assignment: CDR1 SQVTM and CDR2 ANQGSEA. The CDR3 has 17 amino acids. CDR3 nucleotide sequence: TGCAGCGTTGATCAAGGTGTGGCCGGGACAGCAGTCACTGAAGCTTTCTTT. Translated: CSVDQGVAGTAVTEAFF.

V is TRBV19 and J is TRBJ1-5; D is unclear. Germline V lookup: CDR1 LNHDA, CDR2 SQIVND (reference sequence). V lost 5 bases and J 3 bases, leaving 11 bases between the germline ends. The CDR3 length is 14 residues. The CDR3 DNA reads as TGTGCCAGTAGTTCGTCGGGATACAATCAGCCCCAGCATTTT. It translates to CASSSSGYNQPQHF.

The chain recombines TRBV7-3 with TRBJ2-2; D remains unclear. In germline, CDR1 is SGHTA, CDR2 FQGTGA. V lost 3 bases and J 9 bases, leaving 5 bases between the germline ends. The CDR3 is made up of 11 amino acids. This CDR3 reads CASSFGRELFF. The DNA of the CDR3 is TGTGCCAGCAGCTTTGGCAGGGAGCTGTTTTTT.

The chain couples TRBV5-1 to TRBJ2-1; 8 bases are shared with TRBD2. The CDR3 runs 16 residues. The germline CDR1 and CDR2 sequences are SGHRS and YFSETQ. The V and J ends lost 0 bases and 8 bases, in that order; junction bases with no gene match: 10. DNA for the CDR3: TGCGCCAGCAGCTTGGTTCTAGCGGGCGCGGGCCATGAGCAGTTCTTC. Translated: CASSLVLAGAGHEQFF.

This sequence joins TRBV25-1 and TRBJ1-1; D is possibly TRBD1 (5 bases). The CDR3 is made up of 16 amino acids. Trimming stripped 4 bases from V and 0 bases from J, with 15 bases between. Germline V gives CDR1 MGHDK, CDR2 SYGVNS. As DNA, the CDR3 is TGTGCCAGCAGTGGCTCTTCGGGGGGTATGAACACTGAAGCTTTCTTT. It is translated as CASSGSSGGMNTEAFF.

The chain combines TRBV14 with TRBJ1-2; maybe TRBD1 (5 bases). Trimming shortened V by 1 base and J by 4 bases, and 13 bases separated the two germline ends. CDR3 length equals 15 residues. The germline CDR1 and CDR2 sequences are SGHDN and FVKESK. In nucleotides, the CDR3 is TGTGCCAGCAGCCAAGCGAGGGGCTCGGGCTATGGCTACACCTTC. Translated: CASSQARGSGYGYTF. Using reference TRBV14 and TRBJ1-2 for the parts outside the CDR3, the full variable domain is EAGVTQFPSHSVIEKGQTVTLRCDPISGHDNLYWYRRVMGKEIKFLLHFVKESKQDESGMPNNRFLAERTGGTYSTLKVQPAELEDSGVYFCASSQARGSGYGYTFGSGTRLTVV.

This clone appeared once. This sequence joins TRBV4-3 and TRBJ2-1; perhaps TRBD1 as D (6 bases). Germline CDR1 LGHNA, CDR2 YSLEER. V shed 3 bases and J shed 4 bases, with 13 bases lying between them. The CDR3 contains 15 residues. This chain's CDR3 is CASSQRQDAYNEQFF. CDR3 sequence (DNA): TGCGCCAGCAGCCAGCGACAGGACGCTTACAATGAGCAGTTCTTC.